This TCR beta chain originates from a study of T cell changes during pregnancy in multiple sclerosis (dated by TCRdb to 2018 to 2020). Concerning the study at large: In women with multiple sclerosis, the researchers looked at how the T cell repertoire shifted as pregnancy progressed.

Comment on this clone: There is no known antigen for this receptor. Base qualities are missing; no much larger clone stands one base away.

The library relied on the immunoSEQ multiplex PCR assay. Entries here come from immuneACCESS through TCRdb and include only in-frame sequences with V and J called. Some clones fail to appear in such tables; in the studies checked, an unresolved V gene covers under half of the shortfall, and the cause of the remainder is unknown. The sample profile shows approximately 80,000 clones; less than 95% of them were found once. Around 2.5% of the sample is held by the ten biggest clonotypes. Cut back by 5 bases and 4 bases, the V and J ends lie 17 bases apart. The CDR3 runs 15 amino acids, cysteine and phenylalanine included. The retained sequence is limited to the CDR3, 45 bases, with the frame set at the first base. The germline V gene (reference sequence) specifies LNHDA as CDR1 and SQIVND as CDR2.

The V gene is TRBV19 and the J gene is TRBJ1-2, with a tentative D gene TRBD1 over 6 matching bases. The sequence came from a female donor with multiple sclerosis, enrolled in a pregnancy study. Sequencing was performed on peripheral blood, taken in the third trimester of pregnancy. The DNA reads TGTGCCAGTAGTCTCCCCGACAGGCCTAGCTATGGCTACACCTTC. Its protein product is CASSLPDRPSYGYTF.